What follows is one T cell receptor (beta chain) and its context. Its specificity is unknown. Vbeta (60) and Jbeta (13) primers were used in the PCR. Measured with immunoSEQ multiplex PCR; TCRdb has only the in-frame clones, and not every one. The sample records more than 70,000 clones, about 67% being singletons. Germline V gives CDR1 SEHNR, CDR2 FQNEAQ (reference sequence). Trimming at V came to 5 bases and at J to 4 bases, leaving 4 bases not matched to a gene. The CDR3 extends over 15 amino acids. The data stem from a study of cytomegalovirus exposure and HLA in healthy donors. Study-wide findings and caveats: It was likely that a cluster of highly shared sequence variants was a sequencing artifact. Previously analyzed data showed that most TCR beta V segments were productive at a frequency of about 90% or about 30%. Overall, roughly 150 TCR beta chains were annotated as cytomegalovirus-associated. Rates of TCR association differed by HLA locus in a later analysis, with DRB1 highest and HLA-C lowest.

What was sequenced was PBMCs. The chain links TRBV7-9 to TRBJ1-6; 8 bases are shared with TRBD1. The receptor comes from a man in his forties in good health and CMV-seropositive. The CDR3 bases are TGTGCCAGCAGCCCCGGGACAGGATATAATTCACCCCTCCACTTT. Amino acids: CASSPGTGYNSPLHF.